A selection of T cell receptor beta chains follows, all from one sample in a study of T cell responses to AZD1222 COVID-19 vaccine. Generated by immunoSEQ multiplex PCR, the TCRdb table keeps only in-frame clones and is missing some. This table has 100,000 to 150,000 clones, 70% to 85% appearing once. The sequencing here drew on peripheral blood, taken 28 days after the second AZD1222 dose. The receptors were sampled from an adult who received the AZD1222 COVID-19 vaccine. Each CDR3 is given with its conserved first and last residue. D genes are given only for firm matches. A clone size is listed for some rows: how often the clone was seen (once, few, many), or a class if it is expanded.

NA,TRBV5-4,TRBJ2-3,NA,TGTGCCAGCAGCTTGCGACTACAGACAGATACGCAGTATTTT,CASSLRLQTDTQYF
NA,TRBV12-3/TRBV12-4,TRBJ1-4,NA,TGTGCCAGTTCCGTCGGTAAGGGGCAAAAACTGTTTTTT,CASSVGKGQKLFF
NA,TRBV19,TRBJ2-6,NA,TGTGCCAGCGCGACGAGGGGCATAGGAGTCTCTGGGGCCAACGTCCTGACTTTC,CASATRGIGVSGANVLTF
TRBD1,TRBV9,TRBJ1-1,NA,TGTGCCAGCATCCCTCCGGACAGGGACACTGAAGCTTTCTTT,CASIPPDRDTEAFF
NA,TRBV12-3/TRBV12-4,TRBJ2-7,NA,TGTGCCAGCAGTTTAGGCCCTGCCTACGAGCAGTACTTC,CASSLGPAYEQYF
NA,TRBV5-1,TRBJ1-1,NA,TGCGCCAGCAGCTTGGCAGCGGGTAACACTGAAGCTTTCTTT,CASSLAAGNTEAFF
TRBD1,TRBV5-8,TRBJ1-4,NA,TGTGCCAGCAGTTCAGGACAGGGCAGTAATGAAAAACTGTTTTTT,CASSSGQGSNEKLFF
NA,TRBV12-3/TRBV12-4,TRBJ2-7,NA,TGTGCCAGCAGTTTACGGAACGAGCAGTACTTC,CASSLRNEQYF
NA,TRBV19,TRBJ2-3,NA,TGTGCCAGTAGTCTTTGGGGTGGAGGGTGGGATACGCAGTATTTT,CASSLWGGGWDTQYF
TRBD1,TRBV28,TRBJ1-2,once,TGTGCCAGCAGTTTAGGGACAGGAACCTATGGCTACACCTTC,CASSLGTGTYGYTF
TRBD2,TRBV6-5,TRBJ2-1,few,TGTGCCAGCAGTTACTTCCGCGGGGGTGGTTATGGTGAGCAGTTCTTC,CASSYFRGGGYGEQFF